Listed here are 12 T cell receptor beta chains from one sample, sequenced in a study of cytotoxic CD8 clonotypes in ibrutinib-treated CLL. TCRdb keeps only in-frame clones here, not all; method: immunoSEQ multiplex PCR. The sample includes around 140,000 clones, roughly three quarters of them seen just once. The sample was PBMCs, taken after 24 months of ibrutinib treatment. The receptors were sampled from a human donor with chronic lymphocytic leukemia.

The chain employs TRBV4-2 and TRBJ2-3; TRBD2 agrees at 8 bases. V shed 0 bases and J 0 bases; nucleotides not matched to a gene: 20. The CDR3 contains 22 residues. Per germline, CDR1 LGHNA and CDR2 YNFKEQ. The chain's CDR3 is CASSQDPPGGSGMSYSTDTQYF. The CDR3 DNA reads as TGTGCCAGCAGCCAAGATCCCCCTGGGGGTAGCGGGATGTCGTATAGCACAGATACGCAGTATTTT.

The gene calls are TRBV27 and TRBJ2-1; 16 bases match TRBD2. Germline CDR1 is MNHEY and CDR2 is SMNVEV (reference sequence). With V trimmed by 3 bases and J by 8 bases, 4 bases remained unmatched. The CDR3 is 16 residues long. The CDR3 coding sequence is TGTGCCAGCAGTTTTTTGGGGACTAGCGGGGGGGATGAGCAGTTCTTC. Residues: CASSFLGTSGGDEQFF.

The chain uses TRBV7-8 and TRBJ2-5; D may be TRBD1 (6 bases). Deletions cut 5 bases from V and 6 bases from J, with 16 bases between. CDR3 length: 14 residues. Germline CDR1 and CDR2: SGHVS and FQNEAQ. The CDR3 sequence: CASSGALQGQTQYF. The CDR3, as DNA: TGTGCCAGCAGCGGAGCACTACAGGGACAGACCCAGTACTTC.

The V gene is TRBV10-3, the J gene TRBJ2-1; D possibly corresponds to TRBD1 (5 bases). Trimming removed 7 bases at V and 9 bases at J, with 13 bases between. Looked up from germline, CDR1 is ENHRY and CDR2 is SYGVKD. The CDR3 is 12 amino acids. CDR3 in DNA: TGTGCCATCATGACGCCAGGGTCTGAGCAGTTCTTC. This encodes CAIMTPGSEQFF.

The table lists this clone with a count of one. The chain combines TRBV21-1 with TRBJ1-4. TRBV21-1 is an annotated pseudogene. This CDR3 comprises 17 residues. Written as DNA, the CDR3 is TGTGCCAGCAGCCCCCCGGGGCGGCGGGCAACTAATGAAAAACTGTTTTTT. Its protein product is CASSPPGRRATNEKLFF.

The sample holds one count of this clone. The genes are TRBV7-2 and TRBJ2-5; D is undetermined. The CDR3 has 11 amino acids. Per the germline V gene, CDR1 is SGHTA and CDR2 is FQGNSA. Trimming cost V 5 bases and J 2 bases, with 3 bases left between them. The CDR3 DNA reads TGTGCCAGCAGCGAACAAGAGACCCAGTACTTC. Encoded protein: CASSEQETQYF.

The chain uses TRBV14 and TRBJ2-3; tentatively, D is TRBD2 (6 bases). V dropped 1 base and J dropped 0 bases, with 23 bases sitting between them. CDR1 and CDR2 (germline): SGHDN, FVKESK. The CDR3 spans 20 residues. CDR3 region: CASSQVPRGVWGRSTDTQYF. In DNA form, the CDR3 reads TGTGCCAGCAGCCAAGTACCCCGCGGGGTCTGGGGGAGGAGCACAGATACGCAGTATTTT.

For the CDR3, the DNA is TGTGCCAGCAGCTTCGGGACGGCTTATGGCTACACCTTC. It is translated as CASSFGTAYGYTF. The genes are TRBV7-6 and TRBJ1-2, with D tentatively TRBD1 (5 bases). This CDR3 contains 13 residues. V was shortened by 3 bases and J by 5 bases, with 10 bases between the two germline ends. CDR1 is SGHVS and CDR2 is FNYEAQ in the germline V gene.

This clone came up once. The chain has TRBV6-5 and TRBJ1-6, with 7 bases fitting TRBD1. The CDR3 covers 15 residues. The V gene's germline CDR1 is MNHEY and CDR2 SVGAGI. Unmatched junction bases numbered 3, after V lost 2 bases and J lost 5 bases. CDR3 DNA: TGTGCCAGCAGTTACGGGACAGTGAATAATTCACCCCTCCACTTT. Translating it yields CASSYGTVNNSPLHF.

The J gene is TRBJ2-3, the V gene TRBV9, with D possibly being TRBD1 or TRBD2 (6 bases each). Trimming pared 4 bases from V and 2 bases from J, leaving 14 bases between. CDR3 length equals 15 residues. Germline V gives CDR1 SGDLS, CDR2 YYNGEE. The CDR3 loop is CASSTGAGATDTQYF. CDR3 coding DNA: TGTGCCAGCAGCACGGGGGCAGGGGCCACAGATACGCAGTATTTT. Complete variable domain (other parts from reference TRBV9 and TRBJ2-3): DSGVTQTPKHLITATGQRVTLRCSPRSGDLSVYWYQQSLDQGLQFLIQYYNGEERAKGNILERFSAQQFPDLHSELNLSSLELGDSALYFCASSTGAGATDTQYFGPGTRLTVL.

The CDR3 DNA is TGTGCCACTGGGGGGGGACAGGGGAGTCAGCCCCAGCATTTT. Its translation: CATGGGQGSQPQHF. The chain uses TRBV19 and TRBJ1-5; 10 nucleotides align to TRBD1. The V segment lost 10 bases and the J segment 6 bases; nucleotides outside the gene matches: 9. Germline values: CDR1 LNHDA, CDR2 SQIVND (reference sequence). The CDR3 has 14 amino acids.

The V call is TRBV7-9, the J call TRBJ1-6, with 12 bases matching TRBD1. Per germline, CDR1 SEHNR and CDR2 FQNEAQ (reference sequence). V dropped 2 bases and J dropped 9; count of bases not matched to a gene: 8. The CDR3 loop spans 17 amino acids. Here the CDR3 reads CASSLQMGQGAVSPLHF. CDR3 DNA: TGTGCCAGCAGCTTACAAATGGGACAGGGGGCGGTTTCACCCCTCCACTTT.